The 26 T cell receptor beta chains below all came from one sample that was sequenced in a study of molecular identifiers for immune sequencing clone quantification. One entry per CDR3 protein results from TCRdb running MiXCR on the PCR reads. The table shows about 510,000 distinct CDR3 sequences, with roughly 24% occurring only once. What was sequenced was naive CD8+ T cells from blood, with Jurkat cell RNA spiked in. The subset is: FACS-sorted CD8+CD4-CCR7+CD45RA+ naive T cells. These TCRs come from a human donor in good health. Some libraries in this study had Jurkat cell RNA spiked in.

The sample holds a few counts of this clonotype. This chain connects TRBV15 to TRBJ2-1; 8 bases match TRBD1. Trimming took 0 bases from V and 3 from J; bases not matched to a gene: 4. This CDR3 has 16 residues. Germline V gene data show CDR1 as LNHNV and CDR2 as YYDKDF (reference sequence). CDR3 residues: CATSREDRGFYNEQFF. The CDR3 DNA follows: TGTGCCACCAGCAGAGAAGACAGGGGTTTCTACAATGAGCAGTTCTTC.

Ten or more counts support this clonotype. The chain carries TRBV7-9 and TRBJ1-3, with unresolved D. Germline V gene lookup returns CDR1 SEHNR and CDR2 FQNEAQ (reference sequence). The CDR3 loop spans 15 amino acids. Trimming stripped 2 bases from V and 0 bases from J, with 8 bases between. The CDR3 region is CASSLTSSSGNTIYF. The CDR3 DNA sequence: TGTGCCAGCAGCTTAACATCGAGCTCTGGAAACACCATATATTTT.

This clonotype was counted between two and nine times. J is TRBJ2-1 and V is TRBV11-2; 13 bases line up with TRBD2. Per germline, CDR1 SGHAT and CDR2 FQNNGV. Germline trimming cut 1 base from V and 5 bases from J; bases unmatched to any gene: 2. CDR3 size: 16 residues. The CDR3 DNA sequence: TGTGCCAGCAGCTTAGGAGGGACTAGCGGGAACAATGAGCAGTTCTTC. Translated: CASSLGGTSGNNEQFF.

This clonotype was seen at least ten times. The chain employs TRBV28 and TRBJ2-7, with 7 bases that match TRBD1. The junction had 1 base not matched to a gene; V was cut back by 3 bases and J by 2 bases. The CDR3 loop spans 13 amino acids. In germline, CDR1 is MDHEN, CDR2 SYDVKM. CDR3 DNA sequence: TGTGCCAGCAGTTTCAGGGGGACCTACGAGCAGTACTTC. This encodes CASSFRGTYEQYF.

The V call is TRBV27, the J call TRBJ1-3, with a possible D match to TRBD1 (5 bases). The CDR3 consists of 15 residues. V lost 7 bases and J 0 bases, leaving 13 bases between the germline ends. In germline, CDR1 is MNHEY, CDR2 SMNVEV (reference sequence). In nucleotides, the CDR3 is TGTGCCAGCACCCACGGGGCCTCCTCTGGAAACACCATATATTTT. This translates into CASTHGASSGNTIYF.

The CDR3 DNA reads as TGTGCTAGTGGTTTCGTGTCTGCAGATACGCAGTATTTT. It translates to CASGFVSADTQYF. The chain recombines TRBV12-5 with TRBJ2-3; D is uncertain. The CDR3 consists of 13 residues. Germline V CDR1 and CDR2: LGHNT, FRNRAP. With 3 bases removed from V and 4 bases from J, the gap between germline ends came to 8 bases.

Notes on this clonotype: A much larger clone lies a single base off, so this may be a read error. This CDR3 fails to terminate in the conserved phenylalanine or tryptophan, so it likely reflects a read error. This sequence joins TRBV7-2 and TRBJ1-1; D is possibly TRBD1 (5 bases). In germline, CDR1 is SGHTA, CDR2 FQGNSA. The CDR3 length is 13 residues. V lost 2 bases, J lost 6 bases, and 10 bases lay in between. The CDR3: CASSLSQGSEAFL. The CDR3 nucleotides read TGTGCCAGCAGCTTAAGTCAGGGTTCTGAAGCTTTCCTT.

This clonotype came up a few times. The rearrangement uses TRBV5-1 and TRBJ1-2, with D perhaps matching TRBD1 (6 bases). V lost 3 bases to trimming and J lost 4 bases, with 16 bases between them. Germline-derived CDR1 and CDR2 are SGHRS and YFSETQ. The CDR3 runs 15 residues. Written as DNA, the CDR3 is TGCGCCAGCAGCTATAACGCAGGGGAAACCTATGGCTACACCTTC. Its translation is CASSYNAGETYGYTF.

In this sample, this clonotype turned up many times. CDR3 residues: CASSSPGDQETQYF. The CDR3 nucleotides are TGTGCCAGCAGTTCCCCAGGGGACCAAGAGACCCAGTACTTC. The rearrangement links TRBV6-6 to TRBJ2-5; D perhaps matches TRBD1 (6 bases). CDR1 is MNHNY, CDR2 SVGAGI, per germline (reference sequence). CDR3 size: 14 residues. Trimming cost V 4 bases and J 0 bases, with 9 bases left between them.

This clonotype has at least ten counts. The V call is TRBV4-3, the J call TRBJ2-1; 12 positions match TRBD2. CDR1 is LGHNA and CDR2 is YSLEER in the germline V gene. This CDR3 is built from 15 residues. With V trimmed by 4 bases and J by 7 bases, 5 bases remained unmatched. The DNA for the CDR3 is TGCGCCAGCAGCCGAGGACTAGCGGGGCCGAATGAGCAGTTCTTC. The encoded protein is CASSRGLAGPNEQFF.

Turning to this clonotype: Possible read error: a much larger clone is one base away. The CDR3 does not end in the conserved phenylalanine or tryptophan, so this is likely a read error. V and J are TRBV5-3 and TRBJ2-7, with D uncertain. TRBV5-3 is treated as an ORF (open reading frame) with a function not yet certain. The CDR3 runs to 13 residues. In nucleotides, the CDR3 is TGTGCCAGCAGCTTGGCCTCCTCCGGCGAGCAGTACTAC. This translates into CASSLASSGEQYY.

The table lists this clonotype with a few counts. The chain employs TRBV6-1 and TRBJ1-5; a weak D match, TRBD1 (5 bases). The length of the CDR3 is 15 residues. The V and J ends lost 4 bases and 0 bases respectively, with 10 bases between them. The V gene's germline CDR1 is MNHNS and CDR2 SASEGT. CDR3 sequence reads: CASSVDTRSNQPQHF. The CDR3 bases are TGTGCCAGCAGTGTGGACACCCGTAGCAATCAGCCCCAGCATTTT.

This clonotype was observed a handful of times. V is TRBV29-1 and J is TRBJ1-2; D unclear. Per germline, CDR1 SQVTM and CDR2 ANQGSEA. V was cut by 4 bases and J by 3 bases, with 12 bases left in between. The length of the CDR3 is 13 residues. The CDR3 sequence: CSVASTLDYGYTF. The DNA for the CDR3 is TGCAGCGTTGCCAGTACGCTGGACTATGGCTACACCTTC.

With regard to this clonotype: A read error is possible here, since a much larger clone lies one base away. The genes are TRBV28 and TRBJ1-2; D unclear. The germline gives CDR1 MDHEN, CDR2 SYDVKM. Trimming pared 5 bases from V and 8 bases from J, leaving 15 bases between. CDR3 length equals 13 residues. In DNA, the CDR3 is TGTGCCAGCAGTATATTAGGCCACACGGGCTACACCTTC. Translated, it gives CASSILGHTGYTF.

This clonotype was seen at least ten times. Here the CDR3 reads CSVEAGVQYF. The CDR3 nucleotides read TGCAGCGTTGAAGCGGGGGTGCAGTACTTC. The V and J genes are TRBV29-1 and TRBJ2-7; a weak D match, TRBD2 (6 bases). The CDR3 covers 10 residues. Trimming took 1 base from V and 9 from J, leaving 7 bases between them. The germline gives CDR1 SQVTM, CDR2 ANQGSEA.

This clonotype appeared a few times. CDR3 DNA: TGTGCCAGCAGCTTCGGACAGGGAAAACTCGAAGCTTTCTTT. Its protein product is CASSFGQGKLEAFF. This sequence joins TRBV5-4 and TRBJ1-1, with 8 bases identical to TRBD1. Germline V gene lookup returns CDR1 SGHNT and CDR2 YYREEE (reference sequence). This CDR3 is 14 amino acids long. Trimming cost V 2 bases and J 8 bases; bases outside gene matches: 8. Together with reference TRBV5-4 and TRBJ1-1, the CDR3 gives the full variable domain: ETGVTQSPTHLIKTRGQQVTLRCSSQSGHNTVSWYQQALGQGPQFIFQYYREEENGRGNFPPRFSGLQFPNYSSELNVNALELDDSALYLCASSFGQGKLEAFFGQGTRLTVV.

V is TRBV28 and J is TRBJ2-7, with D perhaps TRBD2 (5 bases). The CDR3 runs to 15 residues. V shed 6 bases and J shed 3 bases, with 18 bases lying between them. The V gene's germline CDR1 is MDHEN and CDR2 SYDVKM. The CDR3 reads CASSPLSGYYYEQYF. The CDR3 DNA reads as TGTGCCAGCAGCCCCTTAAGCGGATACTACTACGAGCAGTACTTC.

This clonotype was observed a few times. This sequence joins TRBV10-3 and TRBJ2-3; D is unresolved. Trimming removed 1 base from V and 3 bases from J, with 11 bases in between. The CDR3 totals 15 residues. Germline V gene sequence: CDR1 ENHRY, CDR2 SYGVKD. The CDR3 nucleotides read TGTGCCATCAGTGAGTTAGGCAGACCGACAGATACGCAGTATTTT. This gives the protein CAISELGRPTDTQYF.

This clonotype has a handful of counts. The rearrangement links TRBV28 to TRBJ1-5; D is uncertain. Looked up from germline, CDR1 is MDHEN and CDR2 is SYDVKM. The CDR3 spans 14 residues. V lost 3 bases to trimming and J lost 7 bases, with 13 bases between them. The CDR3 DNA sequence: TGTGCCAGCAGTTTTGGGGAAGGGAGACAGCCCCAGCATTTT. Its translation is CASSFGEGRQPQHF. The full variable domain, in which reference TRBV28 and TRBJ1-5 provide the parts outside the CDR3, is DVKVTQSSRYLVKRTGEKVFLECVQDMDHENMFWYRQDPGLGLRLIYFSYDVKMKEKGDIPEGYSVSREKKERFSLILESASTNQTSMYLCASSFGEGRQPQHFGDGTRLSIL.

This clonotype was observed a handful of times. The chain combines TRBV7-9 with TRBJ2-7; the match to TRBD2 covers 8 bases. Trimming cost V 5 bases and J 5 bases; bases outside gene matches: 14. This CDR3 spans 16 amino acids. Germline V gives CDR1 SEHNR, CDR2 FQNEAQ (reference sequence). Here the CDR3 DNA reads TGTGCCAGCAGCATTACTAGCGGAGGGGTGGGGAACGAGCAGTACTTC. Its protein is CASSITSGGVGNEQYF.

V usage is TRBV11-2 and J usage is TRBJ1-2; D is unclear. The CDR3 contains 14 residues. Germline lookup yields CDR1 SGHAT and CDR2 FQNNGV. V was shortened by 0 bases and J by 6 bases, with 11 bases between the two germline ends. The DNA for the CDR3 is TGTGCCAGCAGCTTAGATGGGTTGGGGAATGGCTACACCTTC. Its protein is CASSLDGLGNGYTF.

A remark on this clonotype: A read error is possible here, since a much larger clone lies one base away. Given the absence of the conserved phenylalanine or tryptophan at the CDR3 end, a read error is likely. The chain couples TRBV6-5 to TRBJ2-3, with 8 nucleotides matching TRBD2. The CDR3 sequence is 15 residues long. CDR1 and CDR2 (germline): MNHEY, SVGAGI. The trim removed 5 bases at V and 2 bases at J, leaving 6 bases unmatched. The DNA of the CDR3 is TGTGCCAGCAGTCTCTTGGGACTAGACACAGATACGCAGTATGTT. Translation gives CASSLLGLDTDTQYV.

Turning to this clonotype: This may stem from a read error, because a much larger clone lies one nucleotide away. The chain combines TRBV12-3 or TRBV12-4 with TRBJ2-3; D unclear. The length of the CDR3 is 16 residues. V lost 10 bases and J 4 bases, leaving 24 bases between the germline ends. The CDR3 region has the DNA TGTGCCAACAGCCACTTCCCTAGTTACGGTGCAGATACGCAGTATTTT. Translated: CANSHFPSYGADTQYF.

The CDR3 is CASSEARGQINTGELFF. The CDR3 DNA follows: TGTGCCAGCAGTGAAGCGCGGGGACAGATAAACACCGGGGAGCTGTTTTTT. This chain connects TRBV6-1 to TRBJ2-2; perhaps TRBD1 as D (7 bases). V lost 0 bases and J lost 2, with 13 bases in between. Per germline, CDR1 MNHNS and CDR2 SASEGT. This CDR3 has 17 amino acids.

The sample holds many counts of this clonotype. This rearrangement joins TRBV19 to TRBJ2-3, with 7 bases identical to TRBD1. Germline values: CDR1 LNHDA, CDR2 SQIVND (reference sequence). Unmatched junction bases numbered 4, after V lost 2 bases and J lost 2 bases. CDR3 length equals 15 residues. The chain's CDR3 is CASSILGQLTDTQYF. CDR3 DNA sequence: TGTGCCAGTAGTATATTGGGACAGCTCACAGATACGCAGTATTTT.

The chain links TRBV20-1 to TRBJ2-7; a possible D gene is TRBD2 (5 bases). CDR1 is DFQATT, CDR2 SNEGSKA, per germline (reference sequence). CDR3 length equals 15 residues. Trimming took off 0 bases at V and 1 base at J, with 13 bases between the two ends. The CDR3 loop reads CSARDVGSASYEQYF. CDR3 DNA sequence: TGCAGTGCTAGAGATGTGGGGAGCGCTTCCTACGAGCAGTACTTC.